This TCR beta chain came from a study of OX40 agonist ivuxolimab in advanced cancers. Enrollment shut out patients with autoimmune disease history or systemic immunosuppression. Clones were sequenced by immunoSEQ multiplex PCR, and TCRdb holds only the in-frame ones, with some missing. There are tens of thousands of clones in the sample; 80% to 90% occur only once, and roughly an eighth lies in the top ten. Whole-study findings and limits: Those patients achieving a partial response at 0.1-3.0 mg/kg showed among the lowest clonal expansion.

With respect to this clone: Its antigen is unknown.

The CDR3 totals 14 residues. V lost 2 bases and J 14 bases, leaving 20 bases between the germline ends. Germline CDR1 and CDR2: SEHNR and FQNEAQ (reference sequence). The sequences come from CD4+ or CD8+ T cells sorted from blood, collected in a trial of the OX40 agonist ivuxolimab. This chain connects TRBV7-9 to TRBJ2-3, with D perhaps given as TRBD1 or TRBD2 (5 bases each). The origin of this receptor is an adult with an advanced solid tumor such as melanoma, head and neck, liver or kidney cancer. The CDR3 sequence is CASSLFGAREGLYF. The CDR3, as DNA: TGTGCCAGCAGCTTATTCGGGGCGCGTGAGGGATTGTATTTT.